The source of this TCR beta chain is a study of CD8+ T cells in alopecia areata. Study summary: Administration of oral tofacitinib to treated patients was at 5 to 10 mg twice daily. General observations from the study: Sharing of TCR sequences between patients (possibly for HLA-related reasons) was less clear than in mice.

As for this clone: Its target is unknown.

Reverse transcribed after extraction, RNA yielded cDNA as the sequencing template. The repertoire was sequenced with immunoSEQ multiplex PCR; TCRdb's copy has only in-frame clones and lacks some. The sample holds approximately 65,000 clones, 45% to 55% seen once. CDR3 length: 15 residues. Looked up from germline, CDR1 is SGHTA and CDR2 is FQGNSA. J was trimmed by 9 bases and V by 3 bases; bases with no gene match: 6. This specimen consisted of CD8+ T cells sorted from blood, obtained at week 0. The origin of this receptor is a human donor with alopecia areata. V usage is TRBV7-2 and J usage is TRBJ2-1, with 12 bases matching TRBD2. CDR3 region: CASSFLAGGPGEQFF. In nucleotides, the CDR3 is TGTGCCAGCAGCTTCCTAGCGGGAGGGCCCGGTGAGCAGTTCTTC.